The source of this T cell receptor beta chain is a study of T cell repertoires in cytomegalovirus infection (dated by TCRdb to about 2019). Context from the whole study: Donor HLA type was relevant to the analysis, as public TCR beta signatures indicated carriage of CMV infection together with the matching HLA type.

General findings and caveats noted by the study authors: The ex vivo response was dominated by HLA-C-restricted CMV-specific TCR beta clonotypes, which also provided the single most frequent clonotype in two of eight donors. Cumulative frequency of public TCR beta family members discriminated carriers of CMV infection plus the relevant HLA type in this cohort and an independent approximately 360-donor cohort.

On this clonotype: No cognate antigen has been identified for it. No clone much larger than this one lies a single base away; base qualities are absent.

Sequencing relied on an Illumina HiSeq 1500. Through fastp at Q25 and MiXCR, TCRdb rebuilt clones from the public reads, retaining in-frame beta chains. Each entry merges the rows of one CDR3 protein and shows their most common DNA and genes. This sample lists under 800,000 distinct CDR3 sequences; roughly 24% were detected once. Approximately 8% of the sample belongs to the ten largest clones. The CDR3 contains 13 residues, cysteine and phenylalanine counted. The DNA shown is the 39-base CDR3, in frame from base 1. Sequences MDHEN (CDR1) and SYDVKM (CDR2) are obtained from the germline V gene. Relative to germline, V is 10 bases shorter and J is 4 bases shorter, with 15 bases between their ends.

This receptor was taken from a human donor in good health (CMV status not recorded). Some clones in this sample may be carry-over from other donors' samples. The chain is assembled from TRBV28 and TRBJ2-3, and the D gene may be TRBD1, 7 bases matching. The material sequenced was CD8+ T cells from PBMCs. CDR3 loop: CAILTGEADTQYF. The sequenced DNA is TGTGCCATCCTTACAGGGGAGGCAGATACGCAGTATTTT.